This TCR beta chain was obtained from a study of long-term antiretroviral therapy in people with HIV. An immunoSEQ assay, version v3.0, was performed at survey level. Profiled with immunoSEQ multiplex PCR; TCRdb holds only in-frame clones, not every one. Among some 27,000 clones listed, over 90% were seen once. The V segment lost 3 bases and the J segment 3 bases; nucleotides outside the gene matches: 4. This CDR3 has 14 amino acids. The germline gives CDR1 GTSNPN, CDR2 SVGIG (reference sequence). The chain carries TRBV30 and TRBJ2-2, with 7 bases aligning to TRBD2. This receptor was identified in a woman aged 40 to 50 with HIV. Source: unsorted PBMCs, taken about 6.7 years after starting antiretroviral therapy. The CDR3 sequence is CAWSRGEYTGELFF. In nucleotides, the CDR3 is TGTGCCTGGAGCCGGGGGGAATACACCGGGGAGCTGTTTTTT. Supplemented by reference TRBV30 and TRBJ2-2, the full variable domain reads SQTIHQWPATLVQPVGSPLSLECTVEGTSNPNLYWYRQAAGRGLQLLFYSVGIGQISSEVPQNLSASRPQDRQFILSSKKLLLSDSGFYLCAWSRGEYTGELFFGEGSRLTVL.